This is a list of T cell receptor beta chains from one sample in a study of blood T cell repertoires in COVID-19. TCRdb keeps only in-frame clones here, not all; method: immunoSEQ multiplex PCR. The repertoire has 150,000 or so clones, more than 75% of them found once; the top ten carry roughly 8.1%. Sequencing input: peripheral blood. The receptors derive from a woman in her seventies with acute or convalescent COVID-19. Each CDR3 is given with its conserved first and last residue. A D gene is named only where the DNA matches it firmly. Clone size is shown for a subset of rows, as once, few, many or a class of expanded clone.

j_call clone_size cdr3_length d_call v_call cdr3_nt cdr3_aa
TRBJ1-2 . 15 . TRBV7-2 TGTGCCAGCAGCTTAGGGGCGTCCTCTAACTATGGCTACACCTTC CASSLGASSNYGYTF
TRBJ1-5 . 12 . TRBV25-1 TGTGCCAGCAGTGAAGGGGGGGAGACCCGGCATTTT CASSEGGETRHF
TRBJ1-5 . 20 . TRBV24-1 TGTGCCACCAGTGATTTGCATGGAGGGGAGGGCAGGGGCGGCAATCAGCCCCAGCATTTT CATSDLHGGEGRGGNQPQHF
TRBJ1-1 . 16 . TRBV7-3 TGTGCCAGCAGCTTACTTGGAGGGCGTCTCAACACTGAAGCTTTCTTT CASSLLGGRLNTEAFF
TRBJ2-2 few 16 TRBD1 TRBV24-1 TGTGCCACCAGTGACCCAAGACAGGGGGCATCCGGGGAGCTGTTTTTT CATSDPRQGASGELFF
TRBJ1-2 . 11 . TRBV20-1 TGCAGTGCTCCAGGGTTCCGGGGCTACACCTTC CSAPGFRGYTF
TRBJ1-5 . 15 . TRBV5-1 TGCGCCAGCAGCGAGACGGGGGATAGCAATCAGCCCCAGCATTTT CASSETGDSNQPQHF
TRBJ2-7 . 17 TRBD2 TRBV19 TGTGCCAGTAGCTTCGGCGTAGCGGGAGGGAGCTCCTACGAGCAGTACTTC CASSFGVAGGSSYEQYF
TRBJ1-2 . 15 . TRBV6-2/TRBV6-3 TGTGCCAGCATCCCCGCGGGGCGAGGAGACTATGGCTACACCTTC CASIPAGRGDYGYTF
TRBJ2-7 . 15 TRBD1 TRBV4-1 TGCGCCAGCAGCCTTCCGGGACAGGGTATATACGAGCAGTACTTC CASSLPGQGIYEQYF
TRBJ2-7 . 13 . TRBV12-3/TRBV12-4 TGTGCCAGCAGAAGGGAAGCGGGTAAAGAGCAGTACTTC CASRREAGKEQYF
TRBJ2-1 . 13 TRBD1 TRBV19 TGTGCCAGTAGTATGAACAGGGGCGATGAGCAGTTCTTC CASSMNRGDEQFF
TRBJ2-3 . 16 TRBD2 TRBV2 TGTGCCAGCAGTGCATCCGGGACTAGCGGGAGGGATACGCAGTATTTT CASSASGTSGRDTQYF
TRBJ1-2 few 12 TRBD1 TRBV19 TGTGCCAGTAGCCTCGGACAGGATGGCTACACCTTC CASSLGQDGYTF
TRBJ2-7 . 11 . TRBV12-3/TRBV12-4 TGTGCCAGCAGCCGCACGGGCGAGCAGTACTTC CASSRTGEQYF
TRBJ2-7 . 14 . TRBV28 TGTGCCACCTTACAGGGTTTCCTCGTATACGAGCAGTACTTC CATLQGFLVYEQYF
TRBJ2-7 . 14 TRBD2 TRBV7-9 TGTGCCAGCAGTCCTTGGACTAGCCCCTACGAGCAGTACTTC CASSPWTSPYEQYF
TRBJ1-1 . 14 . TRBV18 TGTGCCAGCTCACCTCAGACGGGGAAAACTGAAGCTTTCTTT CASSPQTGKTEAFF
TRBJ2-5 . 19 TRBD2 TRBV28 TGTGCCAGCAGTTTATTAGTGGGTCGGAGGGCGGGAGCCCAAGAGACCCAGTACTTC CASSLLVGRRAGAQETQYF
TRBJ1-4 once 14 . TRBV5-4 TGTGCCAGCAGCTTGTCAGATCGAAGTGAAAAACTGTTTTTT CASSLSDRSEKLFF
TRBJ2-7 . 13 TRBD1 TRBV12-3/TRBV12-4 TGTGCCAGCAGCGGGGACAAGGACAGGGCGCAGTACTTC CASSGDKDRAQYF
TRBJ1-1 . 13 . TRBV6-2/TRBV6-3 TGTGCCAGCAGCAACCCCTCTCAGGCTGAAGCTTTCTTT CASSNPSQAEAFF
TRBJ2-2 . 12 . TRBV20-1 TGCAGTGCTAGTAGTGGGCCCGGGGAGCTGTTTTTT CSASSGPGELFF
TRBJ1-5 . 16 TRBD1 TRBV28 TGTGCCAGCAGTTTTTCCCCCGGACAGGGGTGGAAGCCCCAGCATTTT CASSFSPGQGWKPQHF
TRBJ1-2 once 12 TRBD1 TRBV28 TGTGCCAGCAGTCGGACAGGCTATGGCTACACCTTC CASSRTGYGYTF
TRBJ2-3 . 15 . TRBV30 TGTGCCTGGAGTGGGGTCAGGGCTAACACAGATACGCAGTATTTT CAWSGVRANTDTQYF
TRBJ2-7 . 17 . TRBV11-2 TGTGCCAGCAGCCGGCGGGTCCGGGGAGGAGGCTCCTACGAGCAGTACTTC CASSRRVRGGGSYEQYF
TRBJ1-2 . 13 TRBD1 TRBV29-1 TGCAGCGTCGGGACAGGGGCAAACTATGGCTACACCTTC CSVGTGANYGYTF
TRBJ2-3 once 16 . TRBV11-1 TGTGCCAGCAGCTTACAGGGGTACGAGAGCACAGATACGCAGTATTTT CASSLQGYESTDTQYF
TRBJ2-3 . 15 . TRBV7-9 TGTGCCAGCAGCTCCCAGACAGTAGGCCCAGATACGCAGTATTTT CASSSQTVGPDTQYF
TRBJ1-4 . 15 . TRBV5-4 TGTGCCAGCAGCTTGCAGGGGCCAACTAATGAAAAACTGTTTTTT CASSLQGPTNEKLFF
TRBJ1-3 . 16 . TRBV27 TGTGCCAGCAGTTTAAACAGGGTGGTTGCTGGAAACACCATATATTTT CASSLNRVVAGNTIYF
TRBJ2-3 . 16 TRBD2 TRBV19 TGTGCCAGTAGTATGATGACTAGCGGGGTCACAGATACGCAGTATTTT CASSMMTSGVTDTQYF